One sample yielded the 12 T cell receptor beta chains listed below, sequenced in a study of blood T cell repertoires in COVID-19. TCRdb's copy holds only in-frame clones and misses some; the assay was immunoSEQ multiplex PCR. The sample yields about 250,000 clones, roughly 90% seen once. Sequencing was performed on peripheral blood. The receptor source for this set is a woman between 25 and 40 years old with acute or convalescent COVID-19.

This clone showed up just once. The chain combines TRBV12-5 with TRBJ1-2; 8 bases match TRBD1. After removal of 1 base from V and 0 bases from J, the junction contained 1 base not matched to a gene. The CDR3 totals 15 residues. Germline V gene lookup returns CDR1 LGHNT and CDR2 FRNRAP. The CDR3: CASGLGQGSNYGYTF. CDR3 in DNA: TGTGCTAGTGGTTTGGGACAGGGGTCTAACTATGGCTACACCTTC.

V gene TRBV11-2 combines with J gene TRBJ2-1; 9 bases fit TRBD2. CDR1 SGHAT and CDR2 FQNNGV come from the germline V gene. V dropped 7 bases and J dropped 9; count of bases not matched to a gene: 13. The CDR3 runs 15 residues. CDR3 DNA sequence: TGTGCCAGCATCTGGGGTTTAGCGGGAGTGGGTGAGCAGTTCTTC. Encoded protein: CASIWGLAGVGEQFF.

The chain combines TRBV7-9 with TRBJ2-7; D is perhaps TRBD1 (6 bases). Trimming removed 2 bases at V and 6 bases at J, with 11 bases between. The CDR3 has 13 residues. CDR1 and CDR2 (germline): SEHNR, FQNEAQ (reference sequence). The CDR3 DNA reads as TGTGCCAGCAGCTTATCGGCAGGGGCCGAGCAGTACTTC. Its translation: CASSLSAGAEQYF.

The rearrangement links TRBV18 to TRBJ1-5, with a tentative D call TRBD1 (6 bases). V lost 6 bases and J 1 base, leaving 13 bases between the germline ends. The CDR3 has 15 residues. Germline V lookup: CDR1 KGHSH, CDR2 LQKENI. In DNA form, the CDR3 reads TGTGCCAGCTCCCTCAATCAGGGGAGCAATCAGCCCCAGCATTTT. Translating gives CASSLNQGSNQPQHF.

This CDR3 is CASSLAPSGLGAKDIQYF. The CDR3 DNA follows: TGTGCCAGCAGCTTAGCGCCCAGCGGACTTGGCGCGAAGGACATTCAGTACTTC. The V and J genes are TRBV7-2 and TRBJ2-4, with D perhaps TRBD2 (5 bases). In germline, CDR1 is SGHTA, CDR2 FQGNSA. V was pared by 0 bases and J by 8 bases, with 23 bases between. The CDR3 is 18 residues long.

The J gene is TRBJ2-1, the V gene TRBV11-2; 8 bases agree with TRBD2. The CDR3 is 13 amino acids. V lost 6 bases and J lost 8; bases outside the gene matches: 6. CDR1 and CDR2 from the germline V gene are SGHAT and FQNNGV. CDR3 in DNA: TGTGCCAGCAGAACGACTAGCGTAGATGAGCAGTTCTTC. Its protein is CASRTTSVDEQFF.

The chain couples TRBV30 to TRBJ2-7; 11 positions match TRBD2. This CDR3 is 13 amino acids long. Germline lookup yields CDR1 GTSNPN and CDR2 SVGIG (reference sequence). J was trimmed by 5 bases and V by 0 bases; bases with no gene match: 0. DNA for the CDR3: TGTGCCTGGAGTGTACTAGCGGGGGACGAGCAGTACTTC. It codes for CAWSVLAGDEQYF.

This chain links TRBV6-5 with TRBJ1-2, with a tentative D call TRBD1 (5 bases). The V and J ends lost 6 bases and 3 bases respectively, with 17 bases between them. Germline V gene lookup returns CDR1 MNHEY and CDR2 SVGAGI. The CDR3 is made up of 15 amino acids. The CDR3 is CASRRSGGSDYGYTF. Here the CDR3 DNA reads TGTGCCAGCAGACGGTCGGGGGGTTCGGACTATGGCTACACCTTC.

J is TRBJ2-1 and V is TRBV29-1, with TRBD2 matching over 9 bases. Germline CDR1 reads SQVTM; CDR2 reads ANQGSEA. The CDR3 sequence is 15 residues long. V lost 3 bases and J lost 4; bases outside the gene matches: 7. This CDR3 reads CSVDRASGIYNEQFF. The CDR3 DNA reads TGCAGCGTTGACCGGGCTAGCGGGATTTACAATGAGCAGTTCTTC.

The chain recombines TRBV2 with TRBJ2-7; D may be TRBD2 (5 bases). The CDR3 spans 16 residues. V was trimmed by 3 bases and J by 0 bases, leaving 15 bases between them. Looked up from germline, CDR1 is SNHLY and CDR2 is FYNNEI. The CDR3 here is CASSDIGGGSSYEQYF. CDR3 DNA sequence: TGTGCCAGCAGTGATATAGGAGGCGGCAGCTCCTACGAGCAGTACTTC.

The chain combines TRBV5-1 with TRBJ2-1; 14 bases map to TRBD2. The V gene's germline CDR1 is SGHRS and CDR2 YFSETQ. The CDR3 runs 16 residues. The junction had 1 base not matched to a gene; V was cut back by 3 bases and J by 2 bases. The CDR3 DNA follows: TGCGCCAGCAGCTGGACTAGCGGGAGGCCCTACAATGAGCAGTTCTTC. It is translated as CASSWTSGRPYNEQFF.

The rearrangement joins TRBV27 to TRBJ2-5, with 7 bases matching TRBD2. CDR1 is MNHEY, CDR2 SMNVEV, per germline (reference sequence). The CDR3 runs to 13 residues. V gave up 10 bases and J gave up 2 bases; unmatched junction bases: 7. CDR3 sequence: CATQRGLQETQYF. CDR3 nucleotide sequence: TGTGCCACCCAGCGGGGCCTTCAAGAGACCCAGTACTTC.